Below, 18 T cell receptor beta chains from the same sample are listed, as sequenced in a study of T cell responses to AZD1222 COVID-19 vaccine. Data came from immunoSEQ multiplex PCR; TCRdb stores just in-frame clones and leaves some out. The sample has nearly 110,000 clones, 75% to 95% seen once. The sample consisted of peripheral blood, taken 28 days after the second AZD1222 dose. These receptor sequences come from an adult who received the AZD1222 COVID-19 vaccine.

This sequence joins TRBV5-5 and TRBJ1-5, with TRBD1 identical over 7 bases. The germline V gene has CDR1 SGHKS and CDR2 YYEKEE (reference sequence). The CDR3 sequence is 18 residues long. Trimming took 1 base from V and 5 from J; bases not matched to a gene: 15. CDR3 residues: CASSLWVTTGVGDQPQHF. The CDR3 nucleotides read TGTGCCAGCAGCTTGTGGGTTACAACAGGGGTGGGGGATCAGCCCCAGCATTTT. Complete variable domain (other parts from reference TRBV5-5 and TRBJ1-5): DAGVTQSPTHLIKTRGQQVTLRCSPISGHKSVSWYQQVLGQGPQFIFQYYEKEERGRGNFPDRFSARQFPNYSSELNVNALLLGDSALYLCASSLWVTTGVGDQPQHFGDGTRLSIL.

Here the CDR3 reads CASSRDFQETQYF. CDR3 DNA sequence: TGCGCCAGCAGCCGGGACTTTCAAGAGACCCAGTACTTC. The rearrangement uses TRBV5-1 and TRBJ2-5; D is perhaps TRBD2 (6 bases). The CDR3 is 13 residues long. The V gene lost 4 bases and the J gene lost 2 bases, with 9 bases spanning the gap. Germline V gene sequence: CDR1 SGHRS, CDR2 YFSETQ.

The V gene is TRBV4-1, the J gene TRBJ1-6; 7 nucleotides line up with TRBD1. The V gene end was trimmed by 4 bases and the J gene end by 0 bases; junction bases not matched to a gene: 6. Germline V gives CDR1 MGHRA, CDR2 YSYEKL. CDR3 length equals 17 residues. The chain's CDR3 is CASSLFRGNSYNSPLHF. The CDR3 DNA follows: TGCGCCAGCAGCCTCTTCAGGGGGAACTCCTATAATTCACCCCTCCACTTT.

The V call is TRBV18, the J call TRBJ1-6; D is unclear. This CDR3 contains 15 residues. Germline-derived CDR1 and CDR2 are KGHSH and LQKENI. The V and J ends lost 2 bases and 4 bases respectively, with 9 bases between them. CDR3 loop: CASSPGSHYNSPLHF. CDR3 DNA sequence: TGTGCCAGCTCACCAGGCAGCCATTATAATTCACCCCTCCACTTT.

The chain carries TRBV19 and TRBJ2-6, with 8 bases identical to TRBD2. The J segment lost 0 bases and the V segment lost 5 bases, leaving 9 bases of the junction unmatched. This CDR3 contains 18 residues. In germline, CDR1 is LNHDA, CDR2 SQIVND (reference sequence). CDR3 region: CASSHSSGWVSGANVLTF. DNA for the CDR3: TGTGCCAGTAGTCATTCTAGCGGGTGGGTCTCTGGGGCCAACGTCCTGACTTTC.

This sequence joins TRBV20-1 and TRBJ2-1; D is possibly TRBD2 (6 bases). CDR1 and CDR2 (germline): DFQATT, SNEGSKA (reference sequence). Trimming took 6 bases from V and 8 from J, leaving 11 bases between them. The CDR3 is made up of 11 amino acids. Written as DNA, the CDR3 is TGCAGTGCAATACTAGCACATGAGCAGTTCTTC. Translated, it gives CSAILAHEQFF.

The chain uses TRBV19 and TRBJ2-7; D remains unclear. V was trimmed by 3 bases and J by 3 bases, leaving 12 bases between them. This CDR3 region has 14 residues. CDR1 LNHDA and CDR2 SQIVND come from the germline V gene (reference sequence). The CDR3 nucleotides are TGTGCCAGTAGTATCGGCAGATCCGGCTACGAGCAGTACTTC. Its protein product is CASSIGRSGYEQYF.

This chain links TRBV24-1 with TRBJ1-2; D is perhaps TRBD1 (5 bases). This CDR3 comprises 13 residues. The germline V gene encodes CDR1 KGHDR and CDR2 SFDVKD. V was clipped by 6 bases and J by 6 bases, with 13 bases between them. The CDR3 nucleotides read TGTGCCACCAGTACCGAGGGGTTGGATGGCTACACCTTC. Its translation: CATSTEGLDGYTF.

The rearrangement uses TRBV6-5 and TRBJ2-3; D is perhaps TRBD1 or TRBD2 (6 bases each). The CDR3 is 14 residues long. V was trimmed by 5 bases and J by 6 bases, leaving 15 bases between them. Germline-derived CDR1 and CDR2 are MNHEY and SVGAGI. DNA for the CDR3: TGTGCCAGCAGTCATCAGACAGGAGGGGATACGCAGTATTTT. This translates into CASSHQTGGDTQYF.

The rearrangement uses TRBV3-1 (or the pseudogene TRBV3-2) and TRBJ2-7; D is uncertain. In germline, CDR1 is LGHDT, CDR2 YNNKEL (reference sequence). The CDR3 totals 15 residues. V lost 2 bases to trimming and J lost 3 bases, with 14 bases between them. The CDR3: CASSQHRSPDYEQYF. As DNA, the CDR3 is TGTGCCAGCAGCCAACACCGTAGCCCGGACTACGAGCAGTACTTC.

The chain combines TRBV27 with TRBJ2-5, with D perhaps TRBD2 (5 bases). In germline, CDR1 is MNHEY, CDR2 SMNVEV (reference sequence). The CDR3 is 14 residues long. Trimming took off 4 bases at V and 7 bases at J, with 16 bases between the two ends. CDR3 DNA: TGTGCCAGCAGTTCTACGGACTCGAGAGGGACCCAGTACTTC. It translates to CASSSTDSRGTQYF.

The chain joins TRBV11-3 to TRBJ1-1; no clear D gene. Trimming took off 3 bases at V and 1 base at J, with 9 bases between the two ends. The germline gives CDR1 SGHNT, CDR2 YENEEA. This CDR3 is 14 amino acids long. The CDR3 here is CASSFGGKNTEAFF. In DNA, the CDR3 is TGTGCCAGCAGCTTTGGAGGGAAGAACACTGAAGCTTTCTTT.

Worth noting for this clone: A read error may account for a junction end that differs from germline. V and J are TRBV7-8 and TRBJ2-1, with D possibly called TRBD1 or TRBD2 (5 bases each). CDR1 is SGHVS, CDR2 FQNEAQ, per germline. The CDR3 length is 15 residues. In nucleotides, the CDR3 is TGTGCCAGCAGTTTAGGGCAGGGAGCCTACAATGAGCAGTTCTTC. Protein product: CASSLGQGAYNEQFF. Full variable domain (missing parts from reference TRBV7-8 and TRBJ2-1): GAGVSQSPRYKVAKRGQDVALRCDPISGHVSLFWYQQALGQGPEFLTYFQNEAQLDKSGLPSDRFFAERPEGSVSTLKIQRTQQEDSAVYLCASSLGQGAYNEQFFGPGTRLTVL.

This clone was counted between two and nine times. The chain recombines TRBV15 with TRBJ2-3; 7 nucleotides agree with TRBD1. The CDR3 loop spans 16 amino acids. From germline, CDR1 is LNHNV and CDR2 YYDKDF (reference sequence). The J segment lost 5 bases and the V segment lost 3 bases, leaving 11 bases of the junction unmatched. CDR3 sequence reads: CATSSRQGIVRDTQYF. The CDR3 DNA is TGTGCCACCAGCAGCAGACAGGGAATTGTTAGAGATACGCAGTATTTT.

The chain combines TRBV5-4 with TRBJ1-5; D possibly corresponds to TRBD1 (5 bases). Per germline, CDR1 SGHNT and CDR2 YYREEE (reference sequence). V shed 4 bases and J shed 2 bases, with 10 bases lying between them. The CDR3 runs to 14 residues. In DNA form, the CDR3 reads TGTGCCAGCAGCCCAGGGACGGGCAATCAGCCCCAGCATTTT. This sequence encodes CASSPGTGNQPQHF. Combining the CDR3 with reference TRBV5-4 and TRBJ1-5 gives the whole variable domain ETGVTQSPTHLIKTRGQQVTLRCSSQSGHNTVSWYQQALGQGPQFIFQYYREEENGRGNFPPRFSGLQFPNYSSELNVNALELDDSALYLCASSPGTGNQPQHFGDGTRLSIL.

The chain combines TRBV15 with TRBJ2-7; 15 bases map to TRBD2. Trimming removed 2 bases from V and 6 bases from J; junction bases left unmatched: 2. Germline V lookup: CDR1 LNHNV, CDR2 YYDKDF (reference sequence). The CDR3 covers 15 residues. CDR3 sequence (DNA): TGTGCCACCAGCAGATTGGGACTAGCGGGGGGCGAGCAGTACTTC. Protein sequence: CATSRLGLAGGEQYF.

The rearrangement joins TRBV6-5 to TRBJ2-3; TRBD1 aligns across 7 bases. The length of the CDR3 is 15 residues. Unmatched junction bases numbered 11, after V lost 6 bases and J lost 5 bases. The germline V gene has CDR1 MNHEY and CDR2 SVGAGI. The CDR3 DNA reads TGTGCCAGCAGGCGACAGGGCCAACATGGAGATACGCAGTATTTT. It encodes CASRRQGQHGDTQYF.

The chain is built from TRBV27 and TRBJ2-1, with TRBD2 matching over 8 bases. The germline V gene has CDR1 MNHEY and CDR2 SMNVEV (reference sequence). This CDR3 region has 14 residues. Trimming took 9 bases from V and 0 from J; bases not matched to a gene: 4. The CDR3 sequence is CASKRGNSYNEQFF. CDR3 DNA sequence: TGTGCCAGTAAGCGGGGGAACTCCTACAATGAGCAGTTCTTC.